The present TCR beta chain was sequenced within a study of shared clonotypes between healthy human individuals. On this clone itself: Its target is unknown.

Germline-derived CDR1 and CDR2 are SGHTA and FQGNSA. Losses at the gene ends were 2 bases for V and 7 bases for J; bases not matched to a gene: 7. The CDR3 is made up of 15 amino acids. Study-wide points: Relative to memory subsets, naive subsets generally showed larger estimated richness. Having only a few donors restricted how much genetic and exposure-history diversity was captured. Generation probabilities of non-shared clonotypes were lower (relative to those shared by all four donors).

TCRdb's table, derived via immunoSEQ multiplex PCR, lists solely in-frame clones and lacks some. The table records millions of clones, 93% of them present only once. The receptor was derived from a man in his late teens or twenties in good health. Some clones in this sample may be carry-over from other donors' samples. Sequences were obtained from naive CD4+ T cells from PBMCs. Noted subset: CD45RA+ positively selected. This chain connects TRBV7-2 to TRBJ2-1; 8 bases are shared with TRBD2. DNA for the CDR3: TGTGCCAGCAGCTTACGCGGGAGGCCCGGGAATGAGCAGTTCTTC. Encoded protein: CASSLRGRPGNEQFF.